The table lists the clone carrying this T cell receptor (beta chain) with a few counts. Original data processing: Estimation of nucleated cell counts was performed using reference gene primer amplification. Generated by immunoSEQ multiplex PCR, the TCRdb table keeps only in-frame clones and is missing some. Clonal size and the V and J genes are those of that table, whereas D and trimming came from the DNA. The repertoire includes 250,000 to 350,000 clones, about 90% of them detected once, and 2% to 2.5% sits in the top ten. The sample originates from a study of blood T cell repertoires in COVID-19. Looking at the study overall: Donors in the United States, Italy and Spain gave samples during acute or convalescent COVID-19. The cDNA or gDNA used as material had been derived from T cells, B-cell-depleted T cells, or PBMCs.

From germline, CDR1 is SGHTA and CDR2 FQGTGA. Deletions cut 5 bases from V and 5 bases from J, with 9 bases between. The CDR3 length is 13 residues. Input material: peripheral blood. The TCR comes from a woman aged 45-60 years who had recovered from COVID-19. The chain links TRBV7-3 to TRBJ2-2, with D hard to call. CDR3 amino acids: CASSHTGTGELFF. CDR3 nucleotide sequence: TGTGCCAGCAGCCATACCGGGACCGGGGAGCTGTTTTTT. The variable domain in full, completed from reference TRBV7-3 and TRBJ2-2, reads GAGVSQTPSNKVTEKGKYVELRCDPISGHTALYWYRQSLGQGPEFLIYFQGTGAADDSGLPNDRFFAVRPEGSVSTLKIQRTERGDSAVYLCASSHTGTGELFFGEGSRLTVL.